What follows are 18 T cell receptor beta chains derived from one specimen sequenced in a study of shared clonotypes between healthy human individuals. Assay used: immunoSEQ multiplex PCR; TCRdb lists only in-frame clones, some missing. The table includes some 300,000 clones, 70% to 75% detected once. Sequencing was done on a sample of memory CD4+ T cells sorted from blood. The subset was: CD45RA-negative fraction. The receptors come from a man between 25 and 39 years old in good health.

As regards this clone: Mismatch with germline at one junction end may stem from a read error. The V and J genes are TRBV11-3 and TRBJ2-7; 7 nucleotides agree with TRBD1. The CDR3 has 12 residues. CDR1 and CDR2 (germline): SGHNT, YENEEA. The CDR3 bases are TGTGCCAGCAGCTTAGGGACAGGCCTCCCGCACTTC. As protein: CASSLGTGLPHF.

The rearrangement uses TRBV7-8 and TRBJ2-7; D is possibly TRBD1 (6 bases). Per the germline V gene, CDR1 is SGHVS and CDR2 is FQNEAQ. Trimming removed 6 bases from V and 5 bases from J, with 14 bases in between. The length of the CDR3 is 13 residues. This CDR3 reads CASRINRADEQYF. The CDR3 nucleotides are TGTGCCAGCAGGATAAACAGGGCCGACGAGCAGTACTTC.

The rearrangement joins TRBV4-3 to TRBJ2-2; 7 bases align to TRBD2. The CDR3 is 16 amino acids. Looked up from germline, CDR1 is LGHNA and CDR2 is YSLEER. The J segment lost 7 bases and the V segment lost 0 bases, leaving 8 bases of the junction unmatched. The CDR3 sequence is CASSQDSDGRFGELFF. DNA of the CDR3: TGCGCCAGCAGCCAAGATAGCGACGGGAGGTTCGGGGAGCTGTTTTTT.

The V and J genes are TRBV11-1 and TRBJ1-1; possible D gene TRBD1, 6 bases. The CDR3 runs to 13 residues. CDR1 SGHAT and CDR2 FQDESV come from the germline V gene (reference sequence). Deletions cut 5 bases from V and 7 bases from J, with 14 bases between. In DNA, the CDR3 is TGTGCCAGCAGCCCCCAGGGGAAGGGTGAAGCTTTCTTT. This encodes CASSPQGKGEAFF. The complete variable domain, with remaining parts taken from reference TRBV11-1 and TRBJ1-1, reads EAEVAQSPRYKITEKSQAVAFWCDPISGHATLYWYRQILGQGPELLVQFQDESVVDDSQLPKDRFSAERLKGVDSTLKIQPAELGDSAMYLCASSPQGKGEAFFGQGTRLTVV.

V and J are TRBV27 and TRBJ2-7; maybe TRBD2 (6 bases). The CDR3 sequence is 15 residues long. CDR1 MNHEY and CDR2 SMNVEV come from the germline V gene (reference sequence). Trimming took 3 bases from V and 2 from J, leaving 14 bases between them. The CDR3 region is CASSFTSRATYEQYF. CDR3 coding DNA: TGTGCCAGCAGTTTTACTAGCCGAGCTACCTACGAGCAGTACTTC.

The DNA for the CDR3 is TGTGCCAGCAGTGACGGTGCGGGAGGGCCCTCTGGCACAGATACGCAGTATTTT. The encoded protein is CASSDGAGGPSGTDTQYF. The V gene is TRBV2, the J gene TRBJ2-3; 9 bases map to TRBD2. Germline V CDR1 and CDR2: SNHLY, FYNNEI. V was clipped by 3 bases and J by 1 base; unmatched bases: 11. The CDR3 consists of 18 residues.

The gene calls are TRBV5-6 and TRBJ1-1; D is unclear. V was shortened by 1 base and J by 6 bases, with 10 bases between the two germline ends. Germline V gene lookup returns CDR1 SGHDT and CDR2 YYEEEE. The CDR3 extends over 13 amino acids. CDR3: CASSLKSGAEAFF. The CDR3, as DNA: TGTGCCAGCAGCTTGAAATCCGGCGCTGAAGCTTTCTTT.

This clone was counted a single time. The rearrangement links TRBV6-5 to TRBJ1-2, with 7 bases matching TRBD1. Germline CDR1 is MNHEY and CDR2 is SVGAGI. V lost 6 bases to trimming and J lost 6 bases; unmatched junction nucleotides: 7. This CDR3 spans 13 amino acids. The CDR3 loop reads CASSLGQVDGYTF. CDR3 coding DNA: TGTGCCAGCAGCCTCGGACAGGTGGATGGCTACACCTTC.

The rearrangement joins TRBV7-9 to TRBJ2-7; possibly TRBD1 or TRBD2 for D (6 bases each). This CDR3 contains 12 residues. Germline CDR1 and CDR2: SEHNR and FQNEAQ (reference sequence). The V gene lost 5 bases and the J gene lost 10 bases, with 15 bases spanning the gap. CDR3: CASSHPGGYQYF. DNA of the CDR3: TGTGCCAGCAGCCACCCCGGGGGCTACCAGTACTTC. The full variable domain, with the rest looked up from reference TRBV7-9 and TRBJ2-7, is DTGVSQNPRHKITKRGQNVTFRCDPISEHNRLYWYRQTLGQGPEFLTYFQNEAQLEKSRLLSDRFSAERPKGSFSTLEIQRTEQGDSAMYLCASSHPGGYQYFGPGTRLTVT.

This clone was detected only once. The chain employs TRBV14 and TRBJ2-7; D unresolved. The CDR3 consists of 12 residues. Germline V lookup: CDR1 SGHDN, CDR2 FVKESK. V was shortened by 4 bases and J by 4 bases, with 8 bases between the two germline ends. The CDR3 nucleotides read TGTGCCAGCAGCCTCATCGGGTACGAGCAGTACTTC. It yields the protein CASSLIGYEQYF. The complete variable domain, with remaining parts taken from reference TRBV14 and TRBJ2-7, reads EAGVTQFPSHSVIEKGQTVTLRCDPISGHDNLYWYRRVMGKEIKFLLHFVKESKQDESGMPNNRFLAERTGGTYSTLKVQPAELEDSGVYFCASSLIGYEQYFGPGTRLTVT.

J is TRBJ2-2 and V is TRBV1; the table calls TRBD2, which could not be checked here. TRBV1 represents a pseudogene. The CDR3 is 18 amino acids. The DNA for the CDR3 is TGCACCAGCAGCCAAAAGCGGGAGGGAGTATGGAACACCGGGGAGCTGTTTTTT. This codes for CTSSQKREGVWNTGELFF.

The chain carries TRBV7-9 and TRBJ2-3; 10 bases agree with TRBD2. V lost 3 bases and J lost 5; bases outside the gene matches: 5. CDR3 length equals 15 residues. CDR1 and CDR2 from the germline V gene are SEHNR and FQNEAQ (reference sequence). The CDR3 reads CASSLSGRALDTQYF. The CDR3 bases are TGTGCCAGCAGCTTGAGCGGGAGGGCCTTAGATACGCAGTATTTT.

To note about this clone: The germline gene is not matched at one end of the junction; a read error may be the cause. This chain connects TRBV18 to TRBJ1-1; the match to TRBD1 covers 7 bases. CDR1 is KGHSH, CDR2 LQKENI, per germline. The CDR3 has 13 amino acids. The CDR3 region is CAGSPGQLDEAFF. CDR3 coding DNA: TGTGCCGGCTCACCGGGACAGTTGGATGAAGCTTTCTTT. Full variable domain (rest looked up from reference TRBV18 and TRBJ1-1): NAGVMQNPRHLVRRRGQEARLRCSPMKGHSHVYWYRQLPEEGLKFMVYLQKENIIDESGMPKERFSAEFPKEGPSILRIQQVVRGDSAAYFCAGSPGQLDEAFFGQGTRLTVV.

CDR3 nucleotides: TGTGCCAGCAGGAGGCAGGGATCCTACAATGAGCAGTTCTTC. Its translation: CASRRQGSYNEQFF. The rearrangement uses TRBV27 and TRBJ2-1, with D perhaps TRBD1 (5 bases). Between the trimmed V and J ends, which lost 6 bases and 1 base, there was a span of 10 bases. The CDR3 is 14 amino acids. Germline V lookup: CDR1 MNHEY, CDR2 SMNVEV (reference sequence).

This clone showed up just a few times. The gene calls are TRBV19 and TRBJ2-7; unclear D gene. The V gene's germline CDR1 is LNHDA and CDR2 SQIVND (reference sequence). The V gene lost 2 bases and the J gene lost 5 bases, with 16 bases spanning the gap. This CDR3 comprises 15 residues. The CDR3 sequence is CASSIYGNPTHEQYF. As DNA, the CDR3 is TGTGCCAGTAGTATATATGGGAATCCGACCCACGAGCAGTACTTC.

This clone was detected a few times. The gene calls are TRBV10-3 and TRBJ2-7, with 11 bases fitting TRBD1. J was trimmed by 2 bases and V by 3 bases; bases with no gene match: 3. The CDR3 spans 15 residues. Germline V gene lookup returns CDR1 ENHRY and CDR2 SYGVKD. The CDR3 region is CAISDPGQGAYEQYF. In DNA, the CDR3 is TGTGCCATCAGTGATCCGGGACAGGGGGCCTACGAGCAGTACTTC.

V is TRBV11-2 and J is TRBJ1-1; D not resolved. The CDR3 loop spans 14 amino acids. Trimming left V 1 base short and J 6 bases short, with 12 bases between. Germline lookup yields CDR1 SGHAT and CDR2 FQNNGV. CDR3 coding DNA: TGTGCCAGCAGCTTAGGAAACCGAATCCCTGAAGCTTTCTTT. Its protein is CASSLGNRIPEAFF.

On this clone itself: Different DNA sequences within this sample yield the same CDR3. V and J are TRBV15 and TRBJ1-1; D is unresolved. The CDR3 totals 13 residues. The germline gives CDR1 LNHNV, CDR2 YYDKDF (reference sequence). V lost 1 base to trimming and J lost 4 bases, with 7 bases between them. In DNA form, the CDR3 reads TGTGCCACCAGCAGAGCCCAAGGCACTGAAGCTTTCTTT. Encoded protein: CATSRAQGTEAFF.